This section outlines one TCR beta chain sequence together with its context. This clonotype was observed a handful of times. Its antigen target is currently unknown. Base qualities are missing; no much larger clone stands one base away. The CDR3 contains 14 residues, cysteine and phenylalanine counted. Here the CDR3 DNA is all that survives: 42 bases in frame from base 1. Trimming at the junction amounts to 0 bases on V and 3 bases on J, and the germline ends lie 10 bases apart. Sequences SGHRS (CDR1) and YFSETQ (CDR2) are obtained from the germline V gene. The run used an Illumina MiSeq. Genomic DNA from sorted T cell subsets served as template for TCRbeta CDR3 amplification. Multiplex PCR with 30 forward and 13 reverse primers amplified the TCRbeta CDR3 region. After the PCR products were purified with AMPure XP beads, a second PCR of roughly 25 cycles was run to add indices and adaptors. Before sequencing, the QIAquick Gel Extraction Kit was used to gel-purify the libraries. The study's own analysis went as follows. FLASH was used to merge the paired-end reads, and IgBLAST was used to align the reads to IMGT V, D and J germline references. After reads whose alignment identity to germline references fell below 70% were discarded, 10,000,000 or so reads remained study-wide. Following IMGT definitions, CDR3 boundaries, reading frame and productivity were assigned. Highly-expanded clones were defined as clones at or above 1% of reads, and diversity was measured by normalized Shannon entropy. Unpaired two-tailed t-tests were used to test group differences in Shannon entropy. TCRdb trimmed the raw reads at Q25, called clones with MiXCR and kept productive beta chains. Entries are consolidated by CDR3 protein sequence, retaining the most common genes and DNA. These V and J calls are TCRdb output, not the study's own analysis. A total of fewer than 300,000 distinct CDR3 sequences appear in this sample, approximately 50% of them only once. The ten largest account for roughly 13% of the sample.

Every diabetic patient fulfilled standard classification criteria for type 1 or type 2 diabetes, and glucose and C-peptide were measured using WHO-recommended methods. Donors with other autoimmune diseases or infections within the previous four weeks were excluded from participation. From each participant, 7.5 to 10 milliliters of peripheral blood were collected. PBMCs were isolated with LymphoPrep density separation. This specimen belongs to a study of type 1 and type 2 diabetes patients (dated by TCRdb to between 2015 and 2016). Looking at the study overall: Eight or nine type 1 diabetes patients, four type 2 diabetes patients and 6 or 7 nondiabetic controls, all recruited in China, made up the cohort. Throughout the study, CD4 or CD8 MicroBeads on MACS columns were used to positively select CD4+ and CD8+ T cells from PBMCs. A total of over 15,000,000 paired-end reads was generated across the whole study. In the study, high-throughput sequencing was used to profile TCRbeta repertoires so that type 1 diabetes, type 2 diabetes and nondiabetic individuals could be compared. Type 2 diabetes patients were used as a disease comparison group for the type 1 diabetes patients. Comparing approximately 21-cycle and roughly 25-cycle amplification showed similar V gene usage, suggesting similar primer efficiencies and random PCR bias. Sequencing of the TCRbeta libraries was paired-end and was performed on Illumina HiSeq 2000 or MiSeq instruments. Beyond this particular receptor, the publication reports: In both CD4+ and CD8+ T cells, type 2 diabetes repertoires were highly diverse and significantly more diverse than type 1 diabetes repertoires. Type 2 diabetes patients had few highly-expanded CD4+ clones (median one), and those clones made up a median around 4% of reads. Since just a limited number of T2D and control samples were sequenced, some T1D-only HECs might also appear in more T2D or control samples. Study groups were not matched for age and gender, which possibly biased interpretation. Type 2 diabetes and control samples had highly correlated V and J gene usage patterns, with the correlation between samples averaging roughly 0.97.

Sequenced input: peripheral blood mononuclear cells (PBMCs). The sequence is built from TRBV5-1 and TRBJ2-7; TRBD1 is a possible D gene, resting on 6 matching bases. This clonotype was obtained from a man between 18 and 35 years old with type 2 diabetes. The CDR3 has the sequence CASSLGTAVYEQYF. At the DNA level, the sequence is TGCGCCAGCAGCTTGGGGACAGCCGTCTACGAGCAGTACTTC. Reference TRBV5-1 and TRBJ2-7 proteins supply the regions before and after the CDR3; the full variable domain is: KAGVTQTPRYLIKTRGQQVTLSCSPISGHRSVSWYQQTPGQGLQFLFEYFSETQRNKGNFPGRFSGRQFSNSRSEMNVSTLELGDSALYLCASSLGTAVYEQYFGPGTRLTVT.